The rows below give T cell receptor beta chains drawn from one sample of a study of identical twins. TCRdb re-called the 5' RACE reads through MiXCR, storing one row per CDR3 protein. The table lists hundreds of thousands of distinct CDR3 sequences, around 8.3% of them singletons, with roughly 0.9% in the top ten. These data were likewise used in another study, on yellow fever vaccine responses in identical twins.

The specimen was PBMCs. The receptors shown here come from a young woman in good health. Both conserved end residues are part of each CDR3. The D gene is left open where the match is weak. Clone size appears in some rows only: once, few, many, or a class for an expanded clone.

cdr3_nt	cdr3_aa	d_call	j_call	clone_size	v_call
TGTGCCAGCAGTTACTCCGGGACAGGCTTTAACTATGGCTACACCTTC	CASSYSGTGFNYGYTF	TRBD1	TRBJ1-2	NA	TRBV6-2/TRBV6-3
TGCAGTGCTAGAGACGGACTAGCGGGGAGCTCCTACAATGAGCAGTTCTTC	CSARDGLAGSSYNEQFF	TRBD2	TRBJ2-1	NA	TRBV20-1
TGCGCCAGCAGGGCTGCAGGGCTACTGCACGCTATAACCTACGAGCAGTACTTC	CASRAAGLLHAITYEQYF	NA	TRBJ2-7	many	TRBV5-1
TGTGCCAGCAGCCCCGACTGGTACACCGGGGAGCTGTTTTTT	CASSPDWYTGELFF	NA	TRBJ2-2	few	TRBV7-3
TGTGCCAGCACCCCTAGTCAGGGATCCTACAATGAGCAGTTCTTC	CASTPSQGSYNEQFF	NA	TRBJ2-1	many	TRBV7-9
TGTGCCAGCAGCGCGTACGCAGATACGCAGTATTTT	CASSAYADTQYF	NA	TRBJ2-3	many	TRBV7-9
TGCGCCAGCAGCCAAGGCGGGACAGTCTACGAGCAGTACTTC	CASSQGGTVYEQYF	NA	TRBJ2-7	NA	TRBV4-3
TGTGCCAGCAGACCGGGACTAGCGTTCGATGAGCAGTTCTTC	CASRPGLAFDEQFF	TRBD2	TRBJ2-1	NA	TRBV9
TGTGCCAGCAGCCAAGAGAAAGAGACCCAGTACTTC	CASSQEKETQYF	NA	TRBJ2-5	many	TRBV3-1
TGTGCCAGCTCACCAGGGATCGGAGGTGAAAAACTGTTTTTT	CASSPGIGGEKLFF	NA	TRBJ1-4	NA	TRBV18
TGTGCCAGCAGCGGAGGAAGGTGGGCTGGTGGGCCTTCTAATGAAAAACTGTTTTTT	CASSGGRWAGGPSNEKLFF	NA	TRBJ1-4	few	TRBV11-1
TGTGCCAGCAGTTACAGGGGGCTTGTTGGTGAGCAGTTCTTC	CASSYRGLVGEQFF	TRBD1	TRBJ2-1	few	TRBV6-4
TGTGCCAGCAGTTACGCGGGGGGGCAGGCCAATGAGCAGTTCTTC	CASSYAGGQANEQFF	TRBD2	TRBJ2-1	few	TRBV6-5
TGTGCCATCAACGCCGGCGGGGGGCCCGCCTACGAGCAGTACTTC	CAINAGGGPAYEQYF	TRBD2	TRBJ2-7	once	TRBV10-3
TGTGCCAGCAGCCAAGAACGAGGAGATACGCAGTATTTT	CASSQERGDTQYF	NA	TRBJ2-3	many	TRBV14
TGTGCTAGTGGTTTGGTAGAAGGAACTGAAGCTTTCTTT	CASGLVEGTEAFF	NA	TRBJ1-1	many	TRBV12-5
TGTGCCACCAGGGGGTCGGGGGGGCATTACAATGAGCAGTTCTTC	CATRGSGGHYNEQFF	TRBD2	TRBJ2-1	many	TRBV24-1
TGTGCCAGCAGTTTCGGACACCCCTCATACTTGAACACTGAAGCTTTCTTT	CASSFGHPSYLNTEAFF	NA	TRBJ1-1	NA	TRBV12-3/TRBV12-4
TGCAGTGCTCCAGACAGGACTGGACGAAATGAGCAGTTCTTC	CSAPDRTGRNEQFF	NA	TRBJ2-1	NA	TRBV20-1
TGTGCCATCCAATCGCGGACTAGCGGGGGTGCTAGCACAGATACGCAGTATTTT	CAIQSRTSGGASTDTQYF	TRBD2	TRBJ2-3	NA	TRBV10-3
TGTGCCAGCAGTTACAGTACAGAGAGACCCCAGTACTTC	CASSYSTERPQYF	NA	TRBJ2-5	NA	TRBV6-5
TGTGCCAGCAGTTCCTCTTCATACTACGAGCAGTACTTC	CASSSSSYYEQYF	NA	TRBJ2-7	NA	TRBV28
TGTGCCAGCATGGCGGGAGGATACAATGAGCAGTTCTTC	CASMAGGYNEQFF	TRBD2	TRBJ2-1	NA	TRBV6-2/TRBV6-3
TGTGCCACCAGCAGAGGGACAGCCAAAAACACCGGGGAGCTGTTTTTT	CATSRGTAKNTGELFF	NA	TRBJ2-2	many	TRBV15
TGTGCCACCAGCAGAGTTCCCCCGGGACAGGGACGTTCATCCGGGGAGCTGTTTTTT	CATSRVPPGQGRSSGELFF	TRBD1	TRBJ2-2	many	TRBV15
TGTGCCAGCAGTTTGATCAGCCTGGCGGACAATGAGCAGTTCTTC	CASSLISLADNEQFF	NA	TRBJ2-1	many	TRBV12-3/TRBV12-4
TGTGCCAGCAGCTTTGACTACGAGCAGTACTTC	CASSFDYEQYF	NA	TRBJ2-7	many	TRBV7-9
TGTGCCAGCAGTTTACTAGCGGGGACCACAGATACGCAGTATTTT	CASSLLAGTTDTQYF	TRBD2	TRBJ2-3	many	TRBV27